The entry that follows covers one T cell receptor beta chain sequence. Antigen: not known. The V gene lost 10 bases and the J gene lost 6 bases, with 13 bases spanning the gap. This CDR3 is built from 11 residues. Germline CDR1 is MNHEY and CDR2 is SVGAGI. PCR amplification relied on 60 Vbeta primers (plus 13 Jbeta primers). Clones were sequenced by immunoSEQ multiplex PCR, and TCRdb holds only the in-frame ones, with some missing. The sample has roughly 160,000 clones, over 60% seen once. The sample belongs to a study of cytomegalovirus exposure and HLA in healthy donors. Each of the donors was a healthy bone marrow donor. Study-level findings and limits: Per published reports, the classifier diagnosed cytomegalovirus status with high specificity and sensitivity.

The sequence came from a man aged 50 to 60 in good health and CMV-seropositive. The sequencing input was PBMCs. This chain links TRBV6-5 with TRBJ2-7; D perhaps matches TRBD1 (5 bases). Here the CDR3 reads CATIHGAEQYF. CDR3 nucleotides: TGTGCCACAATCCATGGGGCCGAGCAGTACTTC.